This T cell receptor beta chain was sequenced during a study of beta chain features in type 1 diabetes. The study, taken as a whole, reports: Patients' naive, central memory and regulatory TCRB repertoires appeared more alike than those of healthy donors.

Every bit of the isolated RNA underwent reverse transcription, so sequencing read expressed TCRB transcripts. Reads from naive, central memory and regulatory T cell samples averaged roughly 3.8 million. Libraries were prepared by immunoSEQ multiplex PCR; TCRdb keeps only in-frame clonotypes and omits some of them. The repertoire has some 200,000 clones, 9.5% to 13% of them found once; the top ten carry about 1.2%. The V and J ends lost 3 bases and 7 bases respectively, with 13 bases between them. The CDR3 spans 13 residues. In germline, CDR1 is MNHEY, CDR2 SMNVEV (reference sequence). With regard to this clone: Its antigen remains unidentified.

Material: central memory CD4+ T cells from blood. This receptor was taken from a young man in good health. The chain has TRBV27 and TRBJ2-7, with TRBD2 as a possible D gene (5 bases). The CDR3 is CASSLEVNREQYF. CDR3 coding DNA: TGTGCCAGCAGTTTGGAGGTAAATCGGGAGCAGTACTTC.